This TCR beta chain derives from a study of T cells expressing NK-cell markers. As for the study in general: Sorted CD3+CD56-NKG2C+, CD3+CD56+NKG2C+ and CD3+CD56+NKG2C- T cells supplied the TCR beta repertoires.

Comments on this clonotype: Antigen unknown.

One entry per CDR3 protein, without DNA, is what TCRdb gives after re-calling the 5' RACE reads. Its table lists about 460,000 distinct CDR3 sequences. The study's findings and limits: These clonotypes additionally ranked first within the CD3+CD56-NKG2C+ fraction of a handful of donors. In a group of 5 or 6 donors, dominant NKG2C+ clonotypes represented about 1.0-7.5% of CD8+ T cells.

What was sequenced was blood T cells: a sorted CD56 or NKG2C T cell subset, CD4+ or CD8+ T cells, or bulk PBMC T cells (not recorded which). The sequence was collected from a woman aged 50 to 60 in good health.

CDR3 region: CSARGQDRYEQYF. V and J are TRBV20-1 and TRBJ2-7; TCRdb's D call of TRBD1 is untestable without DNA. Germline V CDR1 and CDR2: DFQATT, SNEGSKA (reference sequence). CDR3 size: 13 residues.